The 14 T cell receptor delta chains below come from one sample, sequenced in a study of gamma-delta T cells after stem cell transplantation. TCRdb re-called the RT-PCR reads through CATT. The sample carries roughly 4,500 delta-chain clones, around 1.9% recorded once. The sample taken for sequencing was gamma-delta T cells. These receptors originate from a human donor. It is not recorded whose cells these are; they may come from a transplant donor.

In this sample, this clone turned up a few times. For this DNA, TCRdb reports the protein of a much larger clone, which diverges at residue 8, most likely from a read error; the protein presented here is translated directly from the DNA. Other DNA sequences in the sample encode the same CDR3. The chain is built from TRDV2 and TRDJ1; D is unclear. Trimming took 1 base from V and 6 from J, leaving 29 bases between them. Looked up from germline, CDR1 is GEAIGNYY and CDR2 is EKD. This CDR3 contains 19 residues. CDR3 in DNA: TGTGCCTGTGACACGGTACTGAGGGACACCAGGAGGTCTGAGAATAAACTCATCTTT. Its translation: CACDTVLRDTRRSENKLIF.

This clone was detected only a few times. The TCRdb protein comes from a much larger clone and disagrees with this DNA's translation at residue 3, likely due to a read error; the protein given here is derived from the DNA. V and J are TRDV2 and TRDJ1; TRDD3 aligns across 12 bases. This CDR3 is built from 17 residues. The germline CDR1 and CDR2 sequences are GEAIGNYY and EKD. CDR3 protein: CARDKLGDTPHTDKLIF. CDR3 in DNA: TGTGCCCGTGACAAACTGGGGGATACACCGCACACCGATAAACTCATCTTT.

In this sample, this clone turned up a few times. The mismatch at residue 16 between this DNA's translation and the TCRdb protein of a much larger clone likely reflects a read error; the protein shown is translated from the DNA. J is TRDJ1 and V is TRDV2; 9 bases align to TRDD3. The CDR3 covers 17 residues. CDR1 is GEAIGNYY and CDR2 is EKD in the germline V gene. CDR3 DNA sequence: TGTGCCTGTGACGGACTGGGGGACCTTCTTAACACCGATAAACTCACCTTT. This translates into CACDGLGDLLNTDKLTF.

This clone has only a few counts. A far larger clone is just one base off, so this is likely a read error. The sample holds other DNA sequences that translate to the same CDR3. The rearrangement links TRDV2 to TRDJ1; a possible D gene is TRDD3 (6 bases). The germline CDR1 and CDR2 sequences are GEAIGNYY and EKD. The CDR3 sequence is 17 residues long. Trimming removed 0 bases from V and 2 bases from J, with 18 bases in between. The CDR3 region has the DNA TGTGCCTGTGACACCGTCGGGGGGAAAACGGATACCGATAAACTCATCTTT. Its protein is CACDTVGGKTDTDKLIF.

A few counts support this clone. TCRdb assigns this DNA the protein of a much larger clone, which departs from its translation at residue 8; this likely reflects a read error, and the protein shown comes from translating the DNA. The rearrangement joins TRDV2 to TRDJ2; 12 bases align to TRDD3. The CDR3 is 17 amino acids. The V gene's germline CDR1 is GEAIGNYY and CDR2 EKD. The V and J ends lost 1 base and 10 bases, in that order; junction bases with no gene match: 12. The CDR3 here is CACDTLAAGGYGKQLFF. DNA of the CDR3: TGTGCCTGTGACACGTTAGCTGCTGGGGGATACGGTAAACAACTCTTCTTT.

This clone was found a few times. A far larger clone is one nucleotide away, so this likely arose from a read error. Different DNA sequences within this sample yield the same CDR3. The chain recombines TRDV2 with TRDJ1, with 8 bases fitting TRDD3. Germline loops: CDR1 GEAIGNYY, CDR2 EKD. V trimming: 1 base; J trimming: 0 bases; junction bases outside the gene matches: 18. This CDR3 is 20 amino acids long. The CDR3 coding sequence is TGTGCCTGTGACACGGTATCTCGGAGAGTTACTGGGGGGTACACCGATAAACTCATCTTT. Translation gives CACDTVSRRVTGGYTDKLIF.

This clone is medium-sized. A far larger clone is off by one base, so a read error is likely. The rearrangement links TRDV2 to TRDJ1; tentatively, D is TRDD2 (5 bases). The germline CDR1 and CDR2 sequences are GEAIGNYY and EKD. The CDR3 runs 15 residues. This chain's CDR3 is CACGTIGLHTDKLIF. CDR3 nucleotides: TGTGCCTGTGGCACCATTGGCCTTCACACCGATAAACTCATCTTT.

This clone was recorded a few times. A read error likely explains why the TCRdb protein, taken from a much larger clone, differs from this DNA's translation at residue 4; the protein shown is translated from the DNA. The chain is built from TRDV2 and TRDJ1; D may be TRDD3 (6 bases). This CDR3 contains 15 residues. CDR1 is GEAIGNYY, CDR2 EKD, per germline. Here the CDR3 DNA reads TGTGCCTGTGGCACCCTGGGGTCAAAGAGCGATAAACTCATCTTT. Residues: CACGTLGSKSDKLIF.

To note about this clone: A read error likely explains why the TCRdb protein, taken from a much larger clone, differs from this DNA's translation at residue 12; the protein shown is translated from the DNA. V gene TRDV2 combines with J gene TRDJ1; 9 bases are shared with TRDD3. V lost 1 base and J lost 3; bases outside the gene matches: 11. CDR3 length equals 17 residues. In germline, CDR1 is GEAIGNYY, CDR2 EKD. The CDR3 nucleotides are TGTGCCTGTGACACGTCCTGGGGGATGACTTACGCCGATAAACTCATCTTT. The encoded protein is CACDTSWGMTYADKLIF.

A few counts support this clone. The protein recorded in TCRdb matches a much larger clone and deviates from this DNA's translation at residue 13, suggesting a read error; the protein here is obtained by translating the DNA. The chain employs TRDV2 and TRDJ3; 9 bases are a match to TRDD3. Per the germline V gene, CDR1 is GEAIGNYY and CDR2 is EKD. V gave up 0 bases and J gave up 2 bases; unmatched junction bases: 13. This CDR3 is 21 amino acids long. This CDR3 is CACDTAGTGGPSPWDTRQMFF. Written as DNA, the CDR3 is TGTGCCTGTGACACCGCCGGTACTGGGGGACCAAGCCCCTGGGACACCCGACAGATGTTTTTC.

Comments on this clone: The protein recorded in TCRdb matches a much larger clone and deviates from this DNA's translation at residue 11, suggesting a read error; the protein here is obtained by translating the DNA. The chain's CDR3 is CACDTLATGGCGKQLFF. CDR3 DNA sequence: TGTGCCTGTGACACGTTAGCTACTGGGGGATGCGGTAAACAACTCTTCTTT. V gene TRDV2 combines with J gene TRDJ2, with TRDD3 identical over 10 bases. CDR1 GEAIGNYY and CDR2 EKD come from the germline V gene. After removal of 1 base from V and 10 bases from J, the junction contained 14 bases not matched to a gene. This CDR3 contains 17 residues.

This clone came up a few times. It differs at one base from a far larger clone, so likely a read error. The chain couples TRDV2 to TRDJ1, with 13 bases aligning to TRDD3. The CDR3 has 18 amino acids. CDR1 is GEAIGNYY and CDR2 is EKD in the germline V gene. V shed 3 bases and J 3 bases; nucleotides not matched to a gene: 12. The CDR3 loop reads CACDPILGDTPDADKLIF. As DNA, the CDR3 is TGTGCCTGTGACCCTATACTGGGGGATACGCCGGACGCCGATAAACTCATCTTT.

Worth noting for this clone: Since a far larger clone is one base different, this is likely a read error. This specimen includes other DNA sequences encoding the same CDR3. This chain joins TRDV2 and TRDJ3; a possible D gene is TRDD3 (6 bases). Germline V gene sequence: CDR1 GEAIGNYY, CDR2 EKD. Deletions cut 0 bases from V and 2 bases from J, with 22 bases between. This CDR3 contains 21 residues. CDR3 amino acids: CACDTAERGRDNPWDTRQMFF. CDR3 nucleotides: TGTGCCTGTGACACCGCGGAGAGGGGGAGGGATAACCCCTGGGACACCCGACAGATGTTTTTC.

To note about this clone: TCRdb has a much larger clone's protein, which differs at residue 12 from the translation of this DNA, likely because of a read error; what is shown is the protein translated from the DNA. The chain recombines TRDV2 with TRDJ1; 7 positions agree with TRDD3. The germline V gene encodes CDR1 GEAIGNYY and CDR2 EKD. The CDR3 is 14 amino acids. CDR3 nucleotide sequence: TGTGCCTGTGTCCTAGTGGGGGAGACCGATAAACCCATCTTT. Its translation is CACVLVGETDKPIF.